The 10 T cell receptor beta chains presented below share a single source sample, sequenced in a study of human T cells and chemical hapten exposure. TCRdb reprocessed the RACE reads with MiXCR, giving one entry per CDR3 protein. The data hold around 380,000 distinct CDR3 sequences, with about 5% observed a single time. The sample's time point: pre-sensitization, week 0. The treatment was: therapeutic diphenylcyclopropenone sensitization with weekly scalp DPC. Specimen: whole blood, collected in connection with sensitization to the hapten diphenylcyclopropenone (DPC). The receptor source for this set is a woman between 18 and 29 years old with alopecia areata. Some clones in this sample may be carry-over from other donors' samples.

This chain links TRBV13 with TRBJ2-1; TRBD2 matches at 9 bases. Trimming removed 5 bases from V and 2 bases from J; junction bases left unmatched: 7. Germline loops: CDR1 PRHDT, CDR2 FYEKMQ (reference sequence). The length of the CDR3 is 16 residues. The CDR3 loop is CASSEGLAGPYNEQFF. The CDR3 DNA follows: TGTGCCAGCAGCGAGGGACTAGCCGGTCCCTACAATGAGCAGTTCTTC. Full variable domain (remainder filled in from reference TRBV13 and TRBJ2-1): AAGVIQSPRHLIKEKRETATLKCYPIPRHDTVYWYQQGPGQDPQFLISFYEKMQSDKGSIPDRFSAQQFSDYHSELNMSSLELGDSALYFCASSEGLAGPYNEQFFGPGTRLTVL.

The genes are TRBV6-2 or TRBV6-3 and TRBJ2-5; 12 bases align to TRBD1. Germline V lookup: CDR1 MNHEY, CDR2 SVGEGT. The CDR3 covers 18 residues. J lost 4 bases, V lost 5 bases, and 14 bases had no gene match. This CDR3 is CASSDGTGGLPLTETQYF. The CDR3 region has the DNA TGTGCCAGCAGTGACGGGACAGGGGGCCTACCTCTTACAGAGACCCAGTACTTC.

The chain is built from TRBV4-2 and TRBJ2-1; 11 bases are shared with TRBD2. V was pared by 0 bases and J by 8 bases, with 6 bases of the junction left unmatched. The CDR3 is 16 residues long. Germline CDR1 reads LGHNA; CDR2 reads YNFKEQ. The CDR3 DNA follows: TGTGCCAGCAGCCAAGAGAATAGCGGGGGGGCCCATGAGCAGTTCTTC. Translated, it gives CASSQENSGGAHEQFF.

This clonotype was seen ten or more times. The CDR3 DNA follows: TGCAGCGTGCCCCACAGCAGCGCTGAAGCTTTCTTT. It codes for CSVPHSSAEAFF. The chain links TRBV29-1 to TRBJ1-1; D gene ambiguous. V lost 6 bases and J lost 6, with 14 bases in between. There are 12 residues in the CDR3. Germline CDR1 reads SQVTM; CDR2 reads ANQGSEA.

In its sample, this clonotype was seen many times. This chain connects TRBV20-1 to TRBJ1-2; TRBD1 is a possible D gene (5 bases). The germline V and J ends were trimmed by 2 bases and 2 bases, with 12 bases remaining between them. Per germline, CDR1 DFQATT and CDR2 SNEGSKA (reference sequence). There are 14 residues in the CDR3. CDR3 coding DNA: TGCAGTGCTAGACCACAGGAACGAAACTATGGCTACACCTTC. Amino acid sequence: CSARPQERNYGYTF.

The chain recombines TRBV5-7 with TRBJ1-2; 12 bases are shared with TRBD1. TRBV5-7 is annotated as an ORF whose role is uncertain. The CDR3 spans 16 residues. After removal of 4 bases from V and 0 bases from J, the junction contained 4 bases not matched to a gene. DNA of the CDR3: TGTGCCAGCAGCCCGGGGACAGGGGGCACTAACTATGGCTACACCTTC. Protein: CASSPGTGGTNYGYTF.

This clonotype was seen ten or more times. V is TRBV7-9 and J is TRBJ1-4; no reliable D call. There are 11 residues in the CDR3. Trimming took off 3 bases at V and 11 bases at J, with 7 bases between the two ends. Germline V gene data show CDR1 as SEHNR and CDR2 as FQNEAQ (reference sequence). CDR3 nucleotide sequence: TGTGCCAGCAGCTTTGAGGATAAACTGTTTTTT. Its protein is CASSFEDKLFF.

This clonotype showed up just a few times. V is TRBV27 and J is TRBJ1-1; D is ambiguous. Trimming stripped 8 bases from V and 3 bases from J, with 13 bases between. This CDR3 comprises 13 residues. The germline V gene has CDR1 MNHEY and CDR2 SMNVEV (reference sequence). The CDR3 DNA sequence: TGTGCCAGCGCCAAAGGATTGGACACTGAAGCTTTCTTT. Its translation: CASAKGLDTEAFF.

The chain links TRBV27 to TRBJ1-6, with D perhaps TRBD1 (5 bases). This CDR3 region has 15 residues. Trimming took off 7 bases at V and 5 bases at J, with 15 bases between the two ends. Germline values: CDR1 MNHEY, CDR2 SMNVEV (reference sequence). The CDR3: CASTQIGGDNSPLHF. The CDR3 bases are TGTGCCAGCACCCAGATTGGAGGGGATAATTCACCCCTCCACTTT.

The gene calls are TRBV18 and TRBJ1-2, with D unclear. This CDR3 has 15 amino acids. The V and J ends lost 3 bases and 4 bases respectively, with 15 bases between them. Germline V gene sequence: CDR1 KGHSH, CDR2 LQKENI. CDR3 residues: CASSPSQSDVYGYTF. DNA of the CDR3: TGTGCCAGCTCACCCTCTCAGAGCGACGTCTATGGCTACACCTTC.